One and the same sample provided the 8 T cell receptor beta chains below, sequenced in a study of T cell responses to AZD1222 COVID-19 vaccine (dated by TCRdb to the early 2020s). The library was produced with the immunoSEQ multiplex PCR assay. This is the immuneACCESS table as TCRdb keeps it, with only in-frame sequences that have V and J called. A part of the clones is gone; compared with another copy, unresolved V genes explain less than half, and the rest is unexplained. Counted in this sample were around 170,000 clones; over 90% of them appeared once. The ten largest clonotypes hold approximately 1.8% of the sample. The time point label of this sample denotes: about 28 days (+/-7) after the second vaccine dose. The starting material was peripheral blood, obtained 28 days after the second AZD1222 dose. The receptors originated from an adult who received the AZD1222 COVID-19 vaccine.

The gene calls are TRBV10-1 and TRBJ1-4; possible D gene TRBD1, 6 bases. This CDR3 spans 16 amino acids. Germline V gene sequence: CDR1 WNHNN, CDR2 SYGVQD (reference sequence). Trimming removed 6 bases at V and 5 bases at J, with 19 bases between. The CDR3 loop is CASRTRGGFWNEKLFF. DNA for the CDR3: TGCGCCAGCAGGACTAGGGGGGGTTTTTGGAATGAAAAACTGTTTTTT.

The J gene is TRBJ1-4, the V gene TRBV28; D uncertain. V lost 3 bases and J lost 4, with 9 bases in between. Germline-derived CDR1 and CDR2 are MDHEN and SYDVKM. The CDR3 is 14 residues long. The CDR3 sequence: CASSFRRLNEKLFF. The CDR3 bases are TGTGCCAGCAGTTTTCGACGGCTTAATGAAAAACTGTTTTTT. The complete variable domain, with remaining parts taken from reference TRBV28 and TRBJ1-4, reads DVKVTQSSRYLVKRTGEKVFLECVQDMDHENMFWYRQDPGLGLRLIYFSYDVKMKEKGDIPEGYSVSREKKERFSLILESASTNQTSMYLCASSFRRLNEKLFFGSGTQLSVL.

The V gene is TRBV11-2, the J gene TRBJ2-1; 9 bases map to TRBD1. Germline CDR1 and CDR2: SGHAT and FQNNGV. The CDR3 spans 14 residues. V shed 2 bases, J shed 10 bases, and the junction held 6 bases outside the gene matches. The CDR3 is CASSLIQGAWEQFF. In DNA, the CDR3 is TGTGCCAGCAGCTTAATACAGGGGGCGTGGGAGCAGTTCTTC.

The chain carries TRBV27 and TRBJ2-1; 7 bases map to TRBD1. There are 14 residues in the CDR3. Germline V gives CDR1 MNHEY, CDR2 SMNVEV (reference sequence). The V and J ends lost 3 bases and 4 bases, in that order; junction bases with no gene match: 3. Here the CDR3 reads CASSFQGQYNEQFF. The DNA for the CDR3 is TGTGCCAGCAGTTTTCAGGGACAGTACAATGAGCAGTTCTTC.

The chain combines TRBV4-2 with TRBJ2-7, with D perhaps TRBD2 (5 bases). Per germline, CDR1 LGHNA and CDR2 YNFKEQ. Trimming removed 0 bases at V and 1 base at J, with 7 bases between. The CDR3 runs to 14 residues. This chain's CDR3 is CASSQERVSYEQYF. In DNA, the CDR3 is TGTGCCAGCAGCCAAGAGAGGGTTTCCTACGAGCAGTACTTC.

The chain combines TRBV27 with TRBJ2-2; 8 bases are a match to TRBD1. Per the germline V gene, CDR1 is MNHEY and CDR2 is SMNVEV (reference sequence). This CDR3 is built from 15 residues. The ends lost 6 bases at V and 2 bases at J; junction bases unmatched: 5. The CDR3 spells CASSLGQGNTGELFF. In nucleotides, the CDR3 is TGTGCCAGCAGCTTAGGACAGGGAAACACCGGGGAGCTGTTTTTT.

J is TRBJ1-3 and V is TRBV28; the match to TRBD1 covers 8 bases. The CDR3 consists of 18 residues. Trimming took 4 bases from V and 2 from J; bases not matched to a gene: 13. Germline assignment: CDR1 MDHEN and CDR2 SYDVKM. CDR3 residues: CASSSNIKTGVAGNTIYF. In DNA form, the CDR3 reads TGTGCCAGCAGTTCCAATATCAAGACAGGGGTTGCTGGAAACACCATATATTTT.

The chain is built from TRBV4-2 and TRBJ2-7; D gene uncertain. The V end was cut by 0 bases, the J end by 0 bases, with 9 bases between. The germline CDR1 and CDR2 sequences are LGHNA and YNFKEQ. The CDR3 is made up of 15 amino acids. CDR3 residues: CASSQDVGYSYEQYF. The CDR3 DNA sequence: TGTGCCAGCAGCCAAGACGTAGGGTACTCCTACGAGCAGTACTTC.